This T cell receptor (beta chain) was documented in a study of molecular identifiers for immune sequencing clone quantification. Study-wide findings and caveats: The study found clones above 20 RNA copies held over 98% of effector molecules and under 1% in naive cells. Because of identical TCR molecules sharing a barcode, sizes of highly expanded clones could be underestimated.

Germline values: CDR1 MDHEN, CDR2 SYDVKM. V was trimmed by 2 bases and J by 2 bases, leaving 10 bases between them. The CDR3 runs 14 residues. To note about this clonotype: Its matching antigen is unknown.

TCRdb redid the calling of the PCR reads with MiXCR, one entry per CDR3 protein. The repertoire consists of 90,000 to 120,000 distinct CDR3 sequences, with 35% to 40% occurring once and the leading ten covering 4% to 5%. The clonotype originates from a human donor in good health. Some libraries in this study had Jurkat cell RNA spiked in. The source material was naive CD8+ T cells from blood, with Jurkat cell RNA spiked in. Subset indicated: FACS-sorted CD8+CD4-CCR7+CD45RA+ naive T cells. The chain employs TRBV28 and TRBJ2-7; TRBD2 might be the D (5 bases). CDR3 region: CASSLGGSPYEQYF. Written as DNA, the CDR3 is TGTGCCAGCAGTTTAGGAGGATCTCCCTACGAGCAGTACTTC.